The clone carrying this TCR beta chain was detected ten times or more. Trimming took 4 bases from V and 3 from J; bases not matched to a gene: 6. The germline CDR1 and CDR2 sequences are SGHRS and YFSETQ. CDR3 length equals 15 residues. The study recruited people aged about 18 to 90 years across 20 to 30 US areas. The data stem from a study of blood T cell repertoires in COVID-19. Produced via immunoSEQ multiplex PCR; TCRdb's table is partial and in-frame only. The sample gives 350,000 to 450,000 clones, more than 75% of which show up once; roughly 2% is in the top ten. Input material: PBMCs or T cells enriched from blood (not recorded which). J is TRBJ2-3 and V is TRBV5-1; TRBD1 agrees at 9 bases. This TCR was recovered from a man aged 40-50 years in a cohort exposed to, infected with or recovered from COVID-19 (not recorded which). CDR3 residues: CASSITGGGTDTQYF. Here the CDR3 DNA reads TGCGCCAGCAGCATCACAGGGGGCGGAACAGATACGCAGTATTTT. The whole variable domain, filled in from reference TRBV5-1 and TRBJ2-3, reads KAGVTQTPRYLIKTRGQQVTLSCSPISGHRSVSWYQQTPGQGLQFLFEYFSETQRNKGNFPGRFSGRQFSNSRSEMNVSTLELGDSALYLCASSITGGGTDTQYFGPGTRLTVL.